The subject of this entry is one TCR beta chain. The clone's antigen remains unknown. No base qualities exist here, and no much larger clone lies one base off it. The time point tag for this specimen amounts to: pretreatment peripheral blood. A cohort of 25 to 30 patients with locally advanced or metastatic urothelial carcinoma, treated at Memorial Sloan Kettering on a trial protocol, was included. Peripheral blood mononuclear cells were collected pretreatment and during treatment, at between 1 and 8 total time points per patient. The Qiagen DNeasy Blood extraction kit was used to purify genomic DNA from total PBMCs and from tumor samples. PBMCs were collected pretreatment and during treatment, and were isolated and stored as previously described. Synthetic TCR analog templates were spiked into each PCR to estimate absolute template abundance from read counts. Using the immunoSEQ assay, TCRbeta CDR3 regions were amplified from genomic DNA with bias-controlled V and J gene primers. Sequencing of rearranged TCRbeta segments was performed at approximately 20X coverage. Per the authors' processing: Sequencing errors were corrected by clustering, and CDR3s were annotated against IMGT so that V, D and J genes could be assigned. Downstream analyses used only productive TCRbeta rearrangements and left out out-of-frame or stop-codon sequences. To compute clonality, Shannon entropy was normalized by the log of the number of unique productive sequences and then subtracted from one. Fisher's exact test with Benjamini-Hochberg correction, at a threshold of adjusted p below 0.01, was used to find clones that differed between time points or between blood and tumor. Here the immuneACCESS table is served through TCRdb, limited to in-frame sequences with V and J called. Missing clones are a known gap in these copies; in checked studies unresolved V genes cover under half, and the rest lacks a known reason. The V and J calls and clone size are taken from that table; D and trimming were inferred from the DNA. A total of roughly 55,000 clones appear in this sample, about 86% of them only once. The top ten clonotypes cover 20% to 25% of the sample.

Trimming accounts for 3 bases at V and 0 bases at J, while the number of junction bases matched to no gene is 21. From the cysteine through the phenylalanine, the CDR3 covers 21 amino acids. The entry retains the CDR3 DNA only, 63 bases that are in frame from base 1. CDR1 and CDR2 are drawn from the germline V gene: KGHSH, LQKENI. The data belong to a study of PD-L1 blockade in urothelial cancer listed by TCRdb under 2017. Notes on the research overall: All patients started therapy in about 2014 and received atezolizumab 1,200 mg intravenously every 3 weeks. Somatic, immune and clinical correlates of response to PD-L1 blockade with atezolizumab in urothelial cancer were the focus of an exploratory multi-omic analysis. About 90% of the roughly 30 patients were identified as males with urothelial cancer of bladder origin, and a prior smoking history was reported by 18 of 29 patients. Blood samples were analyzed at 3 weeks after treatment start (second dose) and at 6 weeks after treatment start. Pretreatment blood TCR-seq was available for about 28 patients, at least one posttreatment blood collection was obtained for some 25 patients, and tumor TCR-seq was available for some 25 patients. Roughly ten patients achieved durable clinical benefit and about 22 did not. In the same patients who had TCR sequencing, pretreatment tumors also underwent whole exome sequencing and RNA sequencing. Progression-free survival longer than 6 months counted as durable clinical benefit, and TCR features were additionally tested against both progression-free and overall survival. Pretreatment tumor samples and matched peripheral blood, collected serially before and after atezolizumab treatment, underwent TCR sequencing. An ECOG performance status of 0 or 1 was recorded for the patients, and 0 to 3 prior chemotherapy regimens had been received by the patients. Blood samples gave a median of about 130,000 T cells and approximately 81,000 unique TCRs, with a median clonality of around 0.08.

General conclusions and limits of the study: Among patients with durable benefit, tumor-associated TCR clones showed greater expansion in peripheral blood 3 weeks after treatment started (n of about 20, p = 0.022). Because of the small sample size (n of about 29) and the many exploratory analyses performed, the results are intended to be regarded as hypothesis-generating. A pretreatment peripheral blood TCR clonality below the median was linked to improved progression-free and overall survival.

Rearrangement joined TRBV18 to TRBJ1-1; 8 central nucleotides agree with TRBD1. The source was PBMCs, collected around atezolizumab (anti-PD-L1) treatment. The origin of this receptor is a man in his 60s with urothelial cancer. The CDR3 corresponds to CASSPQGTRRTGRLMNTEAFF. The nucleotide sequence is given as TGTGCCAGCTCACCGCAGGGGACGCGTCGGACAGGGCGGCTTATGAACACTGAAGCTTTCTTT.